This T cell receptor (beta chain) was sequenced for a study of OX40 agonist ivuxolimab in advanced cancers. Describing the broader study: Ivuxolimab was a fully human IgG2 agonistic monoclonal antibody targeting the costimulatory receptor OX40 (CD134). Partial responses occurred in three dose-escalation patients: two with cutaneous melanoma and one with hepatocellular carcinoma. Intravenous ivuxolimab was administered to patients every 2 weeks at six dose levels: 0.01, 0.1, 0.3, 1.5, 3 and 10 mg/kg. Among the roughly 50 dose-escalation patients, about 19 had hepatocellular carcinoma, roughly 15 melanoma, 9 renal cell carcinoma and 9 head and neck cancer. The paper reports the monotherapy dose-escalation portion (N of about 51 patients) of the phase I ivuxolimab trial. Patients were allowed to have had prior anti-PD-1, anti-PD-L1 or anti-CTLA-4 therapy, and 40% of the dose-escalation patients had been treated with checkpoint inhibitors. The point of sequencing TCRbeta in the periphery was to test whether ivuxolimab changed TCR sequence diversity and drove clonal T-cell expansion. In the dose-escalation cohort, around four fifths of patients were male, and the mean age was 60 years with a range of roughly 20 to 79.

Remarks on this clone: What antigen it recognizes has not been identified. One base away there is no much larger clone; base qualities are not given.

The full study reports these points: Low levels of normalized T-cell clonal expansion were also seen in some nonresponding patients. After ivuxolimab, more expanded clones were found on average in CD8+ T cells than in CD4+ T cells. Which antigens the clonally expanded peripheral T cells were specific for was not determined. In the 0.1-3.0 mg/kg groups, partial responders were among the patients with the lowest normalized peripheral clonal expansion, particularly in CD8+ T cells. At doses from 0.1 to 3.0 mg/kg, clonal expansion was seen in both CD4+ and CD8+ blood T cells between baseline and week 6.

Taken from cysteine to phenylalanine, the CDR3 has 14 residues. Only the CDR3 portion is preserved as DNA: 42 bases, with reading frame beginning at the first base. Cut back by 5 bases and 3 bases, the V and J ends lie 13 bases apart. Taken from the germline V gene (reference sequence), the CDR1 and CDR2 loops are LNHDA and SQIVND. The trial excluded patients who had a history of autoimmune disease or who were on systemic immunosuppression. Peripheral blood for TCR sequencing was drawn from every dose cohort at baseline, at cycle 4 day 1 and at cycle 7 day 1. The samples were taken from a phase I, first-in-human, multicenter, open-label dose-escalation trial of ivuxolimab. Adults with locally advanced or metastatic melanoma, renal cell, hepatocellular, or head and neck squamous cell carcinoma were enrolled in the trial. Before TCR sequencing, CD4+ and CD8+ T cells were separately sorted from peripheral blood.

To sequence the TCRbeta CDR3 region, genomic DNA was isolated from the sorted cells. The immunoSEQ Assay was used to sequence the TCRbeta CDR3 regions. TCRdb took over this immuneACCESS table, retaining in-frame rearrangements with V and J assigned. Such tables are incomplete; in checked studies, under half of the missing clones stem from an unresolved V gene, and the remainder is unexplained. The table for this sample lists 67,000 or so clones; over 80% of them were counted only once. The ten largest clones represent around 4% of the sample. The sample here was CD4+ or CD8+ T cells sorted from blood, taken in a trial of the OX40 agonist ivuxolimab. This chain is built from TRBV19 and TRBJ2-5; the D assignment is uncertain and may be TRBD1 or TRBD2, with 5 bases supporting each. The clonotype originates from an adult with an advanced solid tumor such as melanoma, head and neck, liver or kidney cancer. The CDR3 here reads CASSSVGGEETQYF. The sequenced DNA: TGTGCCAGTAGTTCCGTTGGGGGAGAAGAGACCCAGTACTTC.